The 15 T cell receptor beta chains below come from one sample, sequenced in a study of early T cells in non-severe SARS-CoV-2 infection. Each CDR3 protein is one row after TCRdb ran MiXCR on the 5' RACE reads. The profile shows roughly 60,000 distinct CDR3 sequences, around 13% of them singletons. The specimen sequenced was whole blood. The receptors come from an adult who was a healthcare worker with PCR-confirmed SARS-CoV-2 infection or an uninfected control (not recorded which).

There are a few counts of this clonotype. This rearrangement joins TRBV2 to TRBJ1-5; 7 bases line up with TRBD1. V trimming: 10 bases; J trimming: 6 bases; junction bases outside the gene matches: 9. The germline gives CDR1 SNHLY, CDR2 FYNNEI. This CDR3 region has 13 residues. CDR3 sequence reads: CATQGGAGQPQHF. CDR3 nucleotides: TGTGCCACCCAAGGGGGCGCGGGTCAGCCCCAGCATTTT. Full variable domain (outside the CDR3, taken from reference TRBV2 and TRBJ1-5): EPEVTQTPSHQVTQMGQEVILRCVPISNHLYFYWYRQILGQKVEFLVSFYNNEISEKSEIFDDQFSVERPDGSNFTLKIRSTKLEDSAMYFCATQGGAGQPQHFGDGTRLSIL.

This chain connects TRBV7-3 to TRBJ2-3; TRBD2 matches at 10 bases. The CDR3 has 18 residues. Germline-derived CDR1 and CDR2 are SGHTA and FQGTGA. V dropped 0 bases and J dropped 2; count of bases not matched to a gene: 8. The CDR3 bases are TGTGCCAGCAGCTTAACCCTACCTAGCGGGGGAACCACAGATACGCAGTATTTT. Protein product: CASSLTLPSGGTTDTQYF.

The chain combines TRBV7-9 with TRBJ1-1; D gene unclear. Germline CDR1 is SEHNR and CDR2 is FQNEAQ (reference sequence). Trimming removed 5 bases from V and 4 bases from J, with 8 bases in between. This CDR3 contains 12 residues. CDR3 DNA sequence: TGTGCCAGCAGCCGAATGGCCACTGAAGCTTTCTTT. Translating it yields CASSRMATEAFF.

The chain carries TRBV12-3 or TRBV12-4 and TRBJ2-1; 8 positions agree with TRBD1. After removal of 6 bases from V and 9 bases from J, the junction contained 7 bases not matched to a gene. The CDR3 runs 13 residues. CDR3 amino acids: CASSPDRVGEQFF. CDR3 DNA: TGTGCCAGCAGCCCGGACAGGGTTGGTGAGCAGTTCTTC.

J is TRBJ2-7 and V is TRBV11-2; TRBD1 matches 10 bases. The CDR3 has 14 residues. The J segment lost 2 bases and the V segment lost 7 bases, leaving 5 bases of the junction unmatched. Germline CDR1 is SGHAT and CDR2 is FQNNGV. The CDR3 nucleotides read TGTGCCAGCACCAAGGACAGGGGGGCCTACGAGCAGTACTTC. Translating gives CASTKDRGAYEQYF.

The chain carries TRBV27 and TRBJ2-1; 9 bases agree with TRBD2. Per germline, CDR1 MNHEY and CDR2 SMNVEV (reference sequence). The J segment lost 2 bases and the V segment lost 8 bases, leaving 4 bases of the junction unmatched. CDR3 length: 14 residues. The CDR3 DNA reads as TGTGCCAGCGGGAGCGGGGGGCCCTACAATGAGCAGTTCTTC. Translated, it gives CASGSGGPYNEQFF.

This clonotype was detected only a few times. This chain joins TRBV7-2 and TRBJ2-7, with 11 bases identical to TRBD2. J was trimmed by 7 bases and V by 5 bases; bases with no gene match: 10. Germline values: CDR1 SGHTA, CDR2 FQGNSA. The CDR3 has 15 residues. The CDR3 loop is CASSVFSGGAEEQYF. The CDR3 DNA is TGTGCCAGCAGCGTCTTTAGCGGGGGGGCGGAAGAGCAGTACTTC.

This rearrangement joins TRBV11-2 to TRBJ2-3; D is possibly TRBD2 (6 bases). This CDR3 has 13 amino acids. Per germline, CDR1 SGHAT and CDR2 FQNNGV. The ends were cut back, 6 bases at V and 0 bases at J, with 7 bases in the middle. As DNA, the CDR3 is TGTGCCAGCAGAAGCGGGAGCACAGATACGCAGTATTTT. This encodes CASRSGSTDTQYF.

This clonotype was counted between two and nine times. This sequence joins TRBV5-1 and TRBJ1-1; TRBD1 aligns across 8 bases. CDR1 SGHRS and CDR2 YFSETQ come from the germline V gene. The CDR3 consists of 14 residues. V lost 3 bases, J lost 3 bases, and 4 bases stayed unmatched. In nucleotides, the CDR3 is TGCGCCAGCAGCTACCAGGGGGCCGACACTGAAGCTTTCTTT. As protein: CASSYQGADTEAFF.

The sample holds a few counts of this clonotype. The chain carries TRBV30 and TRBJ2-1, with 9 bases matching TRBD2. Trimming removed 1 base from V and 4 bases from J; junction bases left unmatched: 5. Germline V CDR1 and CDR2: GTSNPN, SVGIG (reference sequence). This CDR3 spans 15 amino acids. CDR3 nucleotides: TGTGCCTGGAGTGGGATTAGCGGGGGTTACAATGAGCAGTTCTTC. Protein product: CAWSGISGGYNEQFF.

The chain combines TRBV4-1 with TRBJ1-2, with no clear D. Trimming removed 1 base at V and 8 bases at J, with 8 bases between. Germline lookup yields CDR1 MGHRA and CDR2 YSYEKL. This CDR3 is built from 12 residues. The CDR3 sequence: CASSQVLSGYTF. CDR3 sequence (DNA): TGCGCCAGCAGCCAAGTTTTGTCCGGCTACACCTTC.

This sequence joins TRBV18 and TRBJ2-3, with a weak D call TRBD2 (6 bases). Germline V gene lookup returns CDR1 KGHSH and CDR2 LQKENI. With 1 base removed from V and 13 bases from J, the gap between germline ends came to 15 bases. CDR3 length equals 13 residues. The CDR3 sequence is CASSPQRGEWKYF. CDR3 nucleotides: TGTGCCAGCTCACCACAACGCGGGGAATGGAAGTATTTT. Full variable domain (rest looked up from reference TRBV18 and TRBJ2-3): NAGVMQNPRHLVRRRGQEARLRCSPMKGHSHVYWYRQLPEEGLKFMVYLQKENIIDESGMPKERFSAEFPKEGPSILRIQQVVRGDSAAYFCASSPQRGEWKYFGPGTRLTVL.

The CDR3, as DNA: TGCAGCGTTGGGGGACAGGGTGAAAAACTGTTTTTT. Translation gives CSVGGQGEKLFF. This chain connects TRBV29-1 to TRBJ1-4, with TRBD1 matching 9 bases. Germline CDR1 is SQVTM and CDR2 is ANQGSEA. The CDR3 extends over 12 amino acids. Losses at the gene ends were 4 bases for V and 7 bases for J; bases not matched to a gene: 1.

This clonotype has just a few counts. This chain connects TRBV11-2 to TRBJ2-1; D might be TRBD2 (6 bases). The CDR3 extends over 13 amino acids. CDR1 and CDR2 (germline): SGHAT, FQNNGV. Between the trimmed V and J ends, which lost 2 bases and 10 bases, there was a span of 12 bases. The CDR3 DNA reads as TGTGCCAGCAGCTTACTGGAGGGGTCCGAGCAGTTCTTC. Translated: CASSLLEGSEQFF.

The sample holds a few counts of this clonotype. The chain recombines TRBV6-6 with TRBJ2-2; possibly TRBD1 for D (5 bases). With 0 bases removed from V and 6 bases from J, the gap between germline ends came to 14 bases. The CDR3 covers 16 residues. Germline V gene lookup returns CDR1 MNHNY and CDR2 SVGAGI (reference sequence). CDR3 nucleotide sequence: TGTGCCAGCAGTTACTCCTCCGTTGGGGCCTCCGGGGAGCTGTTTTTT. Translating it yields CASSYSSVGASGELFF.